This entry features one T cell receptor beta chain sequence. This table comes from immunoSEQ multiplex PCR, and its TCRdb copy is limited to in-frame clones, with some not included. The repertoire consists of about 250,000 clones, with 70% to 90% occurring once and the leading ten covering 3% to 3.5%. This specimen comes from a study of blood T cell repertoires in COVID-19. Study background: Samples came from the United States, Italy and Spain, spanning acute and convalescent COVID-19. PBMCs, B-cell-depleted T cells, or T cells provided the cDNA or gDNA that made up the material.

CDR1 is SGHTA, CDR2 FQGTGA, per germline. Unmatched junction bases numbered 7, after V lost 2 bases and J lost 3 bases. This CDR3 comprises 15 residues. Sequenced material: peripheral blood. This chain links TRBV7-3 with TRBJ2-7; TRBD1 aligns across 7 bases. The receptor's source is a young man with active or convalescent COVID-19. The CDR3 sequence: CASSLGDSPYYEQYF. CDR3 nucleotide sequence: TGTGCCAGCAGCTTAGGGGACAGCCCGTACTACGAGCAGTACTTC.